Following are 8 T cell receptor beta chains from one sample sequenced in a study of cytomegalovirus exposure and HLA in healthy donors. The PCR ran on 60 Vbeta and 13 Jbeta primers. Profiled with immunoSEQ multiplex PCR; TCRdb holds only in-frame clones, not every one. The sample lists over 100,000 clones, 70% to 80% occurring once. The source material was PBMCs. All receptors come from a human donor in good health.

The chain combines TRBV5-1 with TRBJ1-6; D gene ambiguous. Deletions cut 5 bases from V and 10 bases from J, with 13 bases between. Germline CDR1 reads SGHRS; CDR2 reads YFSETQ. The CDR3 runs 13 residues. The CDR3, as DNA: TGCGCCAGCAGGAGGGATATGGGATCACCCCTCCACTTT. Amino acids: CASRRDMGSPLHF.

The CDR3 sequence: CVTGGSSYNEQFF. CDR3 coding DNA: TGTGTCACCGGCGGGAGCTCCTACAATGAGCAGTTCTTC. This rearrangement joins TRBV6-6 to TRBJ2-1; TRBD2 aligns across 7 bases. CDR3 length: 13 amino acids. Germline values: CDR1 MNHNY, CDR2 SVGAGI (reference sequence).

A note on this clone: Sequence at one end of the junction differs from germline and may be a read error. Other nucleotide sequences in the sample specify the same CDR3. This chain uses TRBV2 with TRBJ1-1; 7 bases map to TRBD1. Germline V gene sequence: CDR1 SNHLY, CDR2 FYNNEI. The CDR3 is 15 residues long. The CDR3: CASERDRALNTEAFF. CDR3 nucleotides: TGCGCCAGCGAAAGGGACAGAGCCTTGAACACTGAAGCTTTCTTT.

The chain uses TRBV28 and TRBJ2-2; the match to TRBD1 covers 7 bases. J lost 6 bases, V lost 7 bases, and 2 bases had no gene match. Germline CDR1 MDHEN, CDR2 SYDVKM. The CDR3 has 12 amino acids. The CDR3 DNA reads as TGTGCCAGCAAAGACAGGGCCGGGGAGCTGTTTTTT. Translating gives CASKDRAGELFF.

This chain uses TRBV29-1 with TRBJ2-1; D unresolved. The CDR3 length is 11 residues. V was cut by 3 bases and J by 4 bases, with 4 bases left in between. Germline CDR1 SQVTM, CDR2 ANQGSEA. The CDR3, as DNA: TGCAGCGTTGAGGAGTACAATGAGCAGTTCTTC. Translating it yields CSVEEYNEQFF.

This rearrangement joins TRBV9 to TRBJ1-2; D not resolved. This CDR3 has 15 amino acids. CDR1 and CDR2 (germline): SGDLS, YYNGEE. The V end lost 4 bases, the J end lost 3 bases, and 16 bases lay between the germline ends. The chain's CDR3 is CASSSNPPRDYGYTF. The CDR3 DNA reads TGTGCCAGCAGCTCTAATCCCCCGCGTGACTATGGCTACACCTTC.

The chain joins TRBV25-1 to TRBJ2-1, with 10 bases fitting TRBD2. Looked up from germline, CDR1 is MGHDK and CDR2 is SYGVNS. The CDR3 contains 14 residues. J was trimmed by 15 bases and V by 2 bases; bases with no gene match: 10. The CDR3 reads CASSEALAGFVAFF. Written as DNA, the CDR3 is TGTGCCAGCAGTGAAGCACTAGCGGGGTTTGTCGCGTTCTTC. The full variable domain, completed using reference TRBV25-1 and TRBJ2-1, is EADIYQTPRYLVIGTGKKITLECSQTMGHDKMYWYQQDPGMELHLIHYSYGVNSTEKGDLSSESTVSRIRTEHFPLTLESARPSHTSQYLCASSEALAGFVAFFGPGTRLTVL.

CDR3 residues: CASRYGTSGISGETQYF. CDR3 nucleotides: TGCGCCAGCAGATACGGGACTAGCGGGATCTCCGGAGAGACCCAGTACTTC. The chain uses TRBV5-1 and TRBJ2-5; 13 nucleotides line up with TRBD2. The ends lost 5 bases at V and 4 bases at J; junction bases unmatched: 11. The CDR3 runs 17 residues. Germline V gene data show CDR1 as SGHRS and CDR2 as YFSETQ.